This record concerns one T cell receptor (beta chain) sequence. This clone was seen a single time. Its antigen specificity is not known. Base qualities are not at hand, and no much larger clone is one base apart. This sample was taken from a study of T cell responses to AZD1222 COVID-19 vaccine (dated by TCRdb to the early 2020s). For the study in its entirety: AZD1222 recipients with second doses at about 4 weeks or about 12 weeks were pooled, because spike-specific TCR depth and breadth did not differ between schedules. TCR sequencing covered about 230 trial participants: around 210 given two doses of AZD1222 and some 25 given two doses of MenACWY control vaccine. Trial participants were enrolled by age into 18-55, 56-69 and 70-plus year subgroups, with approximately 160, 26 and 62 TCR-sequenced participants respectively.

From the cysteine through the phenylalanine, the CDR3 covers 12 amino acids. The only DNA kept is the CDR3, 36 bases in frame from the first base. V loses 2 bases of germline sequence and J loses 5 bases, and the interval between the two ends is 6 bases. Sequences SGHDN (CDR1) and FVKESK (CDR2) are obtained from the germline V gene. The intended sense of this specimen's time point label: baseline before first vaccination. Vaccinee samples came from UK trials COV001 and COV002, including a single-blind randomized controlled phase 2/3 trial of AZD1222 (ChAdOx1 nCoV-19) in healthy adults. For TCRbeta chain sequencing, PBMC samples were collected from trial participants at day 0 and at day 28 after the second dose. Here is what the overall study found, with its caveats: In the small 56-69-year group, the increase in depth fell short of significance, most likely because of low power. A significant rise in spike-specific TCR breadth and depth was observed after two AZD1222 doses relative to day 0 and relative to MenACWY recipients. Conclusions about previously exposed vaccinees are limited, since just five to seven AZD1222 recipients were seropositive for SARS-CoV-2 at baseline. Participants were mostly white British, with more females than males. The authors suggested clonal diversity may have been underestimated. The whole spike protein was spanned by vaccine-associated CD4 TCRs, and dominant responses were seen in regions 160-218 and 743-854. Nearly half of unique spike-specific TCRs reportedly recognized epitopes outside regions mutated in the B.1.351 and B.1.1.7 variants. Because no samples from the day 14 peak response were available, repertoires could be characterized only after the peak T cell response.

The CDR3 regions of human TCRbeta chains were analyzed by immunosequencing. On the study's bioinformatics: Repertoire TCRs were matched against a reference library of SARS-CoV-2-specific TCRs generated with the MIRA antigen-specificity platform. Breadth was defined as the fraction of unique TCRs that were SARS-CoV-2-associated, and depth was defined as the fraction of total T cells that were SARS-CoV-2-associated. Using the MIRA data, every spike-specific TCR was mapped to the spike region that the TCR reacted to and assigned to either a CD4 or a CD8 class. Log10-transformed breadth and depth values were compared by one-way ANOVA with Sidak's multiple comparisons tests. Held by TCRdb, this immuneACCESS table contains in-frame sequences only and omits some clones. Under half of the omission traces to an unresolved V gene where checked; the cause of the rest is unknown. From that table come the V and J calls and clone size; the DNA was used to work out D and trimming. The sample table holds about 130,000 clones, of which around nine tenths were seen once. The ten largest clonotypes hold roughly 4% of the sample.

The TCR was taken from an adult in good health. The sample consisted of peripheral blood, taken on day 0 of AZD1222 vaccination. This chain is built from TRBV14 and TRBJ1-1; too little of a D gene remains to name it. The encoded CDR3 is CASSQLGTEAFF. The sequenced DNA: TGTGCCAGCAGCCAATTGGGGACTGAAGCTTTCTTT.